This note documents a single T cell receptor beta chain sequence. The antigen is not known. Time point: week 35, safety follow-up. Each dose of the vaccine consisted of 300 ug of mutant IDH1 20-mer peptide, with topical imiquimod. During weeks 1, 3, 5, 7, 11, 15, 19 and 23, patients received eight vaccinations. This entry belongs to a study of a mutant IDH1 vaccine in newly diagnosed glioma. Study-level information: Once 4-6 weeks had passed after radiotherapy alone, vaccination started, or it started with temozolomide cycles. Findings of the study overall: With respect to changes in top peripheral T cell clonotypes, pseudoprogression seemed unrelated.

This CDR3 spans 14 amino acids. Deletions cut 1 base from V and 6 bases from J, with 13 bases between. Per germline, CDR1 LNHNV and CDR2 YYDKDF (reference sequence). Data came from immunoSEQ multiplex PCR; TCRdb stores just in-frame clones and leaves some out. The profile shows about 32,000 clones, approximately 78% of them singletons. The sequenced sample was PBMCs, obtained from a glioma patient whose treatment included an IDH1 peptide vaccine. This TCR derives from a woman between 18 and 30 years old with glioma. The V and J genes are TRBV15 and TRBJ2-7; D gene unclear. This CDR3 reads CATSRGLLYGEQYF. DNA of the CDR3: TGTGCCACCAGCAGAGGACTCCTATATGGCGAGCAGTACTTC.